This T cell receptor beta chain originates from a study of T-cell memory formation after mild COVID-19. Across the study: The TCR clusters were mostly specific to one donor.

Broader study findings: Pre-infection memory carried some responding clones, suggesting that cross-reactive memory joined.

Losses at the gene ends were 7 bases for V and 2 bases for J; bases not matched to a gene: 9. The CDR3 covers 15 residues. Germline V gene data show CDR1 as SGHTS and CDR2 as YDEGEE. Notes on this clonotype: Its antigen is as yet unknown.

TCRdb used MiXCR to reprocess the 5' RACE reads, holding one entry per CDR3 protein. The repertoire holds about 360,000 distinct CDR3 sequences, approximately 14% seen once, with 22% in the top ten. Material: PBMCs or a T cell subset sorted from them (not recorded which). The TCR was taken from a man between 18 and 29 years old who had mild COVID-19 (a few samples of this study predate the infection). Cell type and time point are not known. The chain has TRBV5-8 and TRBJ2-1; 7 nucleotides line up with TRBD1. In DNA form, the CDR3 reads TGTGCCAGCTCAACTACAGGGGCCACCTACAATGAGCAGTTCTTC. Amino acid sequence: CASSTTGATYNEQFF.